This TCR beta chain was obtained from a study of control samples from healthy donors and cancer patients. The CDR3 consists of 16 residues. The V gene end was trimmed by 1 base and the J gene end by 3 bases; junction bases not matched to a gene: 4. Germline V gene lookup returns CDR1 LGHNA and CDR2 YSLEER. This clone has just a few counts. This table comes from immunoSEQ multiplex PCR, and its TCRdb copy is limited to in-frame clones, with some not included. The sample has about 93,000 clones; 88% are singletons. The V call is TRBV4-3, the J call TRBJ2-1, with TRBD2 identical over 9 bases. This sequence was found in a woman aged 70 to 79 in good health. The sample consisted of blood. CDR3 sequence reads: CASSQVASGDYNEQFF. The CDR3 DNA reads TGCGCCAGCAGCCAAGTGGCTAGCGGGGACTACAATGAGCAGTTCTTC.